This TCR beta chain was identified during a study of cytomegalovirus exposure and HLA in healthy donors (dated by TCRdb to about 2017). The study in broad terms: According to an earlier analysis of around 600 of the donors, about 170 million T cells yielded 90 million to 130 million unique TCR beta sequences and 276 Gb of sequence data. An early release covering more than 500 HLA-typed donors comprised approximately 300 gigabases of sequencing data and 85 million to 100 million unique TCR sequences. Among the roughly 430 genotyped donors, under 90% belonged to the genetic ancestry cluster associated with self-reported Caucasian donors. The study was designed to test whether signatures of past pathogen exposure could be identified by cataloging public T cell receptors. The study used immunosequencing to profile the T cell repertoires of around 600 subjects and linked those repertoires to cytomegalovirus serostatus. Besides the first cohort of 550 to 750 subjects, a separate validation cohort made up of roughly 120 different subjects was used. To predict cytomegalovirus infection status, the study combined high-throughput TCR immunosequencing, statistical association of individual TCRs with disease status, and machine learning. To study patterns of TCR occurrence, a later analysis re-analyzed previously published TCR beta repertoires from several hundred donors and added high-resolution HLA genotyping. Rather than drawing on any new phenotypic data, the later analysis identified candidate immune exposures from TCR beta sequences and the way those sequences occurred across donors. To decide whether each TCR beta V gene segment behaved as functional or pseudogenic, an earlier analysis of some 540 of the donors relied on high-throughput TCR beta sequencing. Donor age, sex, ethnicity and CMV serostatus were compiled alongside the repertoire data. A later genetic analysis used genome-wide SNP genotypes for 398 of the 666 donors, treating that subset as a discovery cohort. Every repertoire in the discovery cohort had been generated on one and the same sequencing platform. Class I and class II HLA loci were covered by the typing at four-digit resolution. Typing coverage varied by locus: roughly 629-640 donors for A, B, C, DRB1 and DQB1; more than 500 for DQA1; more than 600 for DPA1; some 470 for DPB1. Several DR-DQ haplotypes were treated as single units for association and clustering because of strong linkage in the cohort. Among roughly 370 genotyped donors of the cohort, an average of about 240,000 unique TCR beta nucleotide sequences were sequenced per donor, around 20% of them non-productive. The research as a whole found: In a later genetic analysis, fewer N-insertions in productive TCRs were reported among donors in an Asian-associated ancestry cluster than the roughly 700-donor mean. A further reported finding was that TCR beta sequences accurately predicted the HLA-A and HLA-B alleles for most subjects in the first cohort. In a later analysis, TCR association rates were found to vary across HLA loci, with the most associated TCRs seen for DRB1 alleles and the fewest for HLA-C alleles. In a later analysis, most CMV-associated TCR beta chains were found to appear HLA-restricted, with HLA associations seemingly driven largely by CMV exposure. The authors suggested that the approach could potentially be generalized to other disease states and immunological phenotypes. Most TCR sequences were seen in very few donors, while some public TCRs were found in many individuals. Assigning TCR associations to individual alleles was difficult when HLA alleles, especially DR and DQ, strongly co-occurred. The presence/absence analyses assumed that sequencing depth was roughly uniform across donors, and that assumption may not be true. Over 15 rarely observed V segments, including chromosome 9 orphons, were excluded from the earlier analysis of about 600 of the donors because counts were too low. The study gave a list of about 150 TCR beta chains associated with cytomegalovirus. V-gene and J-gene trimming of TCR beta chains was associated with a missense DCLRE1C variant in a later genetic analysis, and the association was replicated in an independent cohort. The only immune exposure information available for the cohort was CMV serostatus. Broadly in line with IMGT annotations, most TCR beta V segments showed up in productive rearrangements about 90% or about 30% of the time in an earlier analysis of approximately 600 of the donors. Linkage disequilibrium might explain the correlated functional status among segregating V segments, but an unknown experimental factor could not be ruled out. Because some donors lacked HLA typing at each locus, the association tests relied only on the typed subset. This cohort had only TCR beta chains sequenced, and the lack of alpha or paired-chain data limited which features could be detected. A later analysis found that HLA-associated TCR beta chains were more clonally expanded and had lower generation probabilities than equally common non-associated chains. Three of the identified cytomegalovirus-associated TCR beta chains were confirmed in vitro to be specific for cytomegalovirus antigens. A group of highly shared sequence variants was considered likely to be a technical artifact of the sequencing pipeline. Several of the top co-occurrence clusters appeared to be linked to parvovirus B19, influenza, CMV and Epstein-Barr virus, according to a later analysis. At a false discovery rate of 0.05, a later analysis linked about 16,000 TCR beta sequences to specific HLA alleles. In both the original and validation cohorts, the classifier was reported to diagnose cytomegalovirus status with high specificity and sensitivity.

To prepare the library, the immunoSEQ multiplex PCR assay was applied. The multiplex PCR relied on a mix of 60 forward primers for TCR Vbeta segments and 13 reverse primers for TCR Jbeta segments. The CDR3 region of rearranged TCR beta genes was amplified from genomic DNA with a multiplex PCR assay. The amplified TCR beta libraries were sequenced on the Illumina HiSeq System as 87-base-pair reads. From the authors' description of their analysis: In a later analysis, some 80 million unique TCR beta chains were counted across the 500 to 700 repertoires, and about 10 million of these chains were shared by at least two donors. Raw reads were error-corrected and collapsed into unique sequences with a nearest-neighbor algorithm that merged closely related sequences to remove PCR and sequencing errors. To assign V, D and J gene segments, CDR3 sequences were aligned to IMGT reference sequences. For a sequence to be retained, a match of at least six nucleotides to both a V gene segment and a J gene segment was required. A rearrangement was called productive if the CDR3 had no stop codons and remained in frame with V and J, and every other rearrangement was called non-productive. CDR3 was defined according to IMGT convention as the region running from the second conserved V-encoded cysteine to the conserved J-encoded phenylalanine. In an earlier analysis of just under 600 of the donors, sequences lacking an unambiguous match to a single V gene segment were excluded. An earlier analysis of 550 to 650 of the donors classified V segments as functional when productive rearrangements were above 56.7% and as segregating when the standard deviation between donors was above 5%. A statistical classification framework was built to diagnose cytomegalovirus status from the catalog of TCR beta chain sequences. A later analysis assigned V and J genes by comparing TCR nucleotide sequences with IMGT/GENE-DB human TR gene sequences. Using the TCRdist pipeline, a later analysis assigned CDR3 sequences along with most-parsimonious VDJ recombination scenarios. In a later analysis, every TCR beta chain was defined by the combination of its CDR3 amino acid sequence and its V-gene family, and reads without a unique V-gene family were dropped. In a later analysis, 450 to 600 highly shared, low-generation-probability nucleotide sequences were removed to address suspected cross-contamination and a sequencing artifact. For each public chain, a later analysis derived a clonal expansion index from normalized ranks of inferred template counts within each repertoire. Generation probabilities in a later analysis came from a VDJ recombination model fitted to out-of-frame rearrangements, and those results were checked against IGoR. Hypergeometric tests were used in a later analysis to score TCR-TCR, TCR-HLA and TCR-CMV co-occurrence, with a repertoire-size bias correction applied to the TCR pairs. A later analysis estimated false discovery rates by permuting HLA or CMV assignments 20 times. In a later analysis, co-occurring TCRs were grouped with DBSCAN, and TCRdist sequence similarity was added when clustering was performed within HLA-allele-positive subsets. Repertoires with fewer than 30,000 or more than 120,000 public chains were left out of co-occurrence clustering, as were five repertoires with anomalous nucleotide sharing. TCRdb limited this immuneACCESS table to in-frame rearrangements with V and J called. A share of clones is missing; checked studies link under half to unresolved V genes, and the rest is unexplained. V and J calls and clone size are given by that table; D and trimming were obtained from the DNA. The sample table records 100,000 or so clones; about 80% of these occur just once. Roughly 4% of the sample is taken by the ten largest.

The cohort consisted of 666 healthy bone marrow donors. Cohort members were all nominally healthy when sampled, although unrecorded immune exposures were likely present. The donor was CMV seronegative and was included in the group of around 320 seronegative cohort members. Each donor provided a peripheral blood sample, and peripheral blood mononuclear cells were used for TCR beta sequencing. The Qiagen DNeasy Blood Extraction Kit was used to extract genomic DNA from the blood cell samples. A remark on this clone: The antigen this receptor binds is unknown. No clone much larger than this one lies a single base away; base qualities are absent.

The sequencing input was PBMCs. This sequence originates from a man aged 35 to 55 in good health and CMV-seronegative.

The bases are TGTGCCATCAGTGACGCTCGGGGGGGGTCAGATACGCAGTATTTT. It translates to CAISDARGGSDTQYF. The chain couples TRBV10-3 to TRBJ2-3, with 8 bases matching TRBD2. Trimming accounts for 3 bases at V and 4 bases at J, while the number of junction bases matched to no gene is 6. The CDR3 goes from the cysteine to the phenylalanine over 15 residues. The DNA shown is the 45-base CDR3, in frame from base 1. CDR1 and CDR2 are drawn from the germline V gene: ENHRY, SYGVKD.